The 32 T cell receptor beta chains listed next were all sequenced from one sample in a study of CD8+CD57+ T cells in acquired aplastic anemia. Genomic DNA served as template for TCR beta VDJ and CDR3 profiling. TCRdb analysed the reads with MiXCR anew, one entry per CDR3 protein. The sample yields 180,000 or so distinct CDR3 sequences, approximately 52% seen once. The sequenced patients had an expansion of CD8+CD57+ cells seen by flow cytometry. Sample: sorted CD4+, CD8+, or CD8+CD57+ T cells (not recorded which) from PBMCs. Receptors were obtained from a human donor with aplastic anemia.

V usage is TRBV11-1 and J usage is TRBJ2-7; 16 nucleotides agree with TRBD2. The CDR3 length is 17 residues. CDR1 and CDR2 (germline): SGHAT, FQDESV (reference sequence). The ends lost 5 bases at V and 4 bases at J; junction bases unmatched: 8. The CDR3 DNA sequence: TGTGCCAGCAGCCAGGGACTAGCGGGGGGGCAGGGGTACGAGCAGTACTTC. Its protein product is CASSQGLAGGQGYEQYF.

The CDR3 sequence: CASSATGTATSYNEQFF. Here the CDR3 DNA reads TGTGCCAGCAGTGCTACCGGGACAGCGACCTCCTACAATGAGCAGTTCTTC. The rearrangement joins TRBV25-1 to TRBJ2-1, with 7 bases lining up with TRBD1. Germline V gene lookup returns CDR1 MGHDK and CDR2 SYGVNS. CDR3 size: 17 residues. The trim removed 4 bases at V and 0 bases at J, leaving 9 bases unmatched.

This rearrangement joins TRBV7-2 to TRBJ2-7; 9 bases match TRBD2. The closer fit of TRBJ2-5 to the DNA end suggests the J call may be wrong. Germline V lookup: CDR1 SGHTA, CDR2 FQGNSA. This CDR3 has 14 residues. The CDR3 coding sequence is TGTGCCAGTAATACTGCGGGGGGGCAAGAGACCCAGTACTTC. Its translation is CASNTAGGQETQYF.

The rearrangement uses TRBV2 and TRBJ2-3, with D possibly being TRBD2 (6 bases). V was shortened by 8 bases and J by 3 bases, with 12 bases between the two germline ends. The CDR3 totals 13 residues. The V gene's germline CDR1 is SNHLY and CDR2 FYNNEI. The CDR3 bases are TGTGCCAGCCGACCTCGGGGGACAGATACGCAGTATTTT. It codes for CASRPRGTDTQYF.

CDR3 sequence: CSAKRRIAGSYEQYF. Here the CDR3 DNA reads TGCAGTGCTAAGCGGCGGATAGCGGGATCTTACGAGCAGTACTTC. The chain uses TRBV20-1 and TRBJ2-7, with 8 bases identical to TRBD2. This CDR3 has 15 residues. V trimming: 4 bases; J trimming: 4 bases; junction bases outside the gene matches: 12. The germline gives CDR1 DFQATT, CDR2 SNEGSKA (reference sequence).

The V gene is TRBV29-1, the J gene TRBJ1-1; D gene unclear. CDR3 size: 12 residues. The germline V gene has CDR1 SQVTM and CDR2 ANQGSEA. This CDR3 is CTEYLMNTEAFF. For the CDR3, the DNA is TGCACCGAATACCTTATGAACACTGAAGCTTTCTTT.

J is TRBJ2-3 and V is TRBV6-5, with D possibly being TRBD1 (5 bases). Germline V gene sequence: CDR1 MNHEY, CDR2 SVGAGI. The CDR3 runs 15 residues. Trimming cost V 2 bases and J 6 bases, with 15 bases left between them. CDR3 amino acids: CASSYQGWAADTQYF. CDR3 DNA: TGTGCCAGCAGTTACCAGGGTTGGGCCGCCGATACGCAGTATTTT.

In DNA form, the CDR3 reads TGCGCCAGCAGCCAAGAAGGGACAGTGGCCCGCTCTGGAAACACCATATATTTT. Amino acid sequence: CASSQEGTVARSGNTIYF. The chain recombines TRBV4-1 with TRBJ1-3, with TRBD1 matching over 7 bases. The V segment lost 0 bases and the J segment 0 bases; nucleotides outside the gene matches: 8. This CDR3 spans 18 amino acids. Germline V CDR1 and CDR2: MGHRA, YSYEKL.

The V gene is TRBV11-2, the J gene TRBJ2-7; D is unclear. Germline CDR1 SGHAT, CDR2 FQNNGV. The CDR3 has 15 amino acids. Trimming stripped 0 bases from V and 2 bases from J, with 11 bases between. CDR3: CASSLDPVRPYEQYF. CDR3 coding DNA: TGTGCCAGCAGCTTAGACCCGGTTAGGCCCTACGAGCAGTACTTC.

This clonotype was detected ten times or more. The chain couples TRBV12-3 or TRBV12-4 to TRBJ2-2; the D gene is possibly TRBD2 (5 bases). V shed 7 bases and J shed 6 bases, with 12 bases lying between them. The CDR3 loop spans 13 amino acids. The CDR3 DNA sequence: TGTGCCAGCACTTTTCGAGGGCCCGGGGAGCTGTTTTTT. It is translated as CASTFRGPGELFF.

This clonotype came up many times. The chain couples TRBV10-3 to TRBJ1-1; 7 positions agree with TRBD1. This CDR3 region has 14 residues. V lost 6 bases, J lost 2 bases, and 6 bases stayed unmatched. Germline V lookup: CDR1 ENHRY, CDR2 SYGVKD. The DNA of the CDR3 is TGTGCCATCAGATCCGGGACAGACAACACTGAAGCTTTCTTT. Translation gives CAIRSGTDNTEAFF.

This clonotype came up many times. The chain combines TRBV29-1 with TRBJ2-3; possible D gene TRBD2, 5 bases. The CDR3 has 14 residues. Germline assignment: CDR1 SQVTM and CDR2 ANQGSEA. V was shortened by 3 bases and J by 2 bases, with 12 bases between the two germline ends. The CDR3, as DNA: TGCAGCGTTGAGGGCGGGCAGTCCACAGATACGCAGTATTTT. Translating gives CSVEGGQSTDTQYF.

The rearrangement joins TRBV27 to TRBJ1-1; D uncertain. The CDR3 consists of 14 residues. The germline V and J ends were trimmed by 6 bases and 1 base, with 12 bases remaining between them. CDR1 and CDR2 (germline): MNHEY, SMNVEV (reference sequence). For the CDR3, the DNA is TGTGCCAGCAGCCAAATAAGCCGGAACACTGAAGCTTTCTTT. Protein product: CASSQISRNTEAFF.

The chain joins TRBV7-2 to TRBJ2-7; 9 bases agree with TRBD1. Trimming removed 2 bases from V and 3 bases from J; junction bases left unmatched: 5. The length of the CDR3 is 15 residues. Germline CDR1 and CDR2: SGHTA and FQGNSA. The CDR3 sequence is CASSLTGQGSYEQYF. In DNA, the CDR3 is TGTGCCAGCAGCTTAACGGGACAGGGTAGCTACGAGCAGTACTTC.

For this clonotype: A much larger clone is a single base away; this may be a read error. The chain carries TRBV4-2 and TRBJ2-7; 8 positions match TRBD2. The germline V gene has CDR1 LGHNA and CDR2 YNFKEQ. This CDR3 has 14 residues. CDR3 sequence reads: CVSTSGGLSYEQYF. In DNA, the CDR3 is TGTGTCAGCACTTCGGGGGGGCTCTCCTACGAGCAGTACTTC.

CDR3 DNA sequence: TGTGCCATCTCGGGACTAGCGGGGGGCCCCGGGGTGCAGTATTTT. It yields the protein CAISGLAGGPGVQYF. The chain joins TRBV10-3 to TRBJ2-3; TRBD2 agrees at 15 bases. V was clipped by 8 bases and J by 11 bases; unmatched bases: 11. Germline V lookup: CDR1 ENHRY, CDR2 SYGVKD. The CDR3 runs 15 residues.

J is TRBJ1-2 and V is TRBV29-1; the D is unclear. The germline V and J ends were trimmed by 3 bases and 8 bases, with 16 bases remaining between them. The CDR3 extends over 13 amino acids. In germline, CDR1 is SQVTM, CDR2 ANQGSEA. CDR3 nucleotide sequence: TGCAGCGTTGATGTCGAGAGGAGCAGAGGCTACACCTTC. Encoded protein: CSVDVERSRGYTF.

This chain links TRBV29-1 with TRBJ2-3; maybe TRBD2 (5 bases). Trimming took off 1 base at V and 3 bases at J, with 8 bases between the two ends. The CDR3 consists of 13 residues. Germline V gene lookup returns CDR1 SQVTM and CDR2 ANQGSEA. The CDR3: CSVEGTGTDTQYF. CDR3 coding DNA: TGCAGCGTTGAAGGAACGGGGACAGATACGCAGTATTTT.

This clonotype was counted only a few times. The V and J genes are TRBV11-2 and TRBJ2-1, with 7 bases matching TRBD2. Trimming took 1 base from V and 5 from J; bases not matched to a gene: 11. The CDR3 runs to 17 residues. Per germline, CDR1 SGHAT and CDR2 FQNNGV. Here the CDR3 DNA reads TGTGCCAGCAGCTTAGTAGGGTGGGAGGGCCGTAACAATGAGCAGTTCTTC. As protein: CASSLVGWEGRNNEQFF. The full variable domain, its missing parts supplied by reference TRBV11-2 and TRBJ2-1, is EAGVAQSPRYKIIEKRQSVAFWCNPISGHATLYWYQQILGQGPKLLIQFQNNGVVDDSQLPKDRFSAERLKGVDSTLKIQPAKLEDSAVYLCASSLVGWEGRNNEQFFGPGTRLTVL.

The rearrangement links TRBV12-3 or TRBV12-4 to TRBJ2-3; 12 positions agree with TRBD2. The CDR3 is 18 residues long. The V gene end was trimmed by 6 bases and the J gene end by 1 base; junction bases not matched to a gene: 11. DNA for the CDR3: TGTGCCAGCAGCGGACTAGCGGGAAATCCATACGGCACAGATACGCAGTATTTT. Residues: CASSGLAGNPYGTDTQYF.

The chain uses TRBV20-1 and TRBJ2-7, with unresolved D. Germline-derived CDR1 and CDR2 are DFQATT and SNEGSKA (reference sequence). The CDR3 spans 13 residues. V lost 1 base to trimming and J lost 6 bases, with 13 bases between them. DNA for the CDR3: TGCAGTGCTAGAGCCCACACCTCTCTCGAGCAGTACTTC. The encoded protein is CSARAHTSLEQYF.

This chain connects TRBV5-6 to TRBJ1-6, with TRBD1 as a possible D gene (5 bases). CDR3 length: 14 residues. Germline-derived CDR1 and CDR2 are SGHDT and YYEEEE. The germline V and J ends were trimmed by 7 bases and 7 bases, with 15 bases remaining between them. The CDR3 nucleotides read TGTGCCAGCGAACCGGGACGTAGGAATTCACCCCTCCACTTT. It translates to CASEPGRRNSPLHF. Drawing the rest from reference TRBV5-6 and TRBJ1-6, the complete variable domain is DAGVTQSPTHLIKTRGQQVTLRCSPKSGHDTVSWYQQALGQGPQFIFQYYEEEERQRGNFPDRFSGHQFPNYSSELNVNALLLGDSALYLCASEPGRRNSPLHFGNGTRLTVT.

This clonotype was observed a handful of times. The rearrangement joins TRBV4-1 to TRBJ1-4; TRBD1 might be the D (6 bases). V shed 4 bases and J shed 8 bases, with 14 bases lying between them. This CDR3 comprises 14 residues. Per germline, CDR1 MGHRA and CDR2 YSYEKL. This CDR3 reads CASSLQQGREKLFF. The CDR3 nucleotides read TGCGCCAGCAGCCTCCAGCAGGGGCGGGAAAAACTGTTTTTT.

The chain uses TRBV3-1 and TRBJ2-3; D might be TRBD2 (6 bases). Germline assignment: CDR1 LGHDT and CDR2 YNNKEL (reference sequence). This CDR3 comprises 14 residues. Between the trimmed V and J ends, which lost 4 bases and 1 base, there was a span of 9 bases. The CDR3 DNA reads as TGTGCCAGCAGCCTCAGACTAGGCACAGATACGCAGTATTTT. This translates into CASSLRLGTDTQYF.

J is TRBJ2-5 and V is TRBV19; D is perhaps TRBD1 (6 bases). V was cut by 2 bases and J by 1 base, with 8 bases left in between. In germline, CDR1 is LNHDA, CDR2 SQIVND (reference sequence). CDR3 length: 14 amino acids. The CDR3 sequence: CASSITDSQETQYF. CDR3 coding DNA: TGTGCCAGTAGTATAACGGACAGCCAAGAGACCCAGTACTTC. Full variable domain (outside the CDR3, taken from reference TRBV19 and TRBJ2-5): DGGITQSPKYLFRKEGQNVTLSCEQNLNHDAMYWYRQDPGQGLRLIYYSQIVNDFQKGDIAEGYSVSREKKESFPLTVTSAQKNPTAFYLCASSITDSQETQYFGPGTRLLVL.

As for this clonotype: One end of the junction fails to match germline, which may point to a read error. The chain's CDR3 is CASSSRDLPEASF. In DNA form, the CDR3 reads TGTGCCAGTAGTTCCCGGGACCTACCAGAAGCTTCCTTT. The chain is built from TRBV19 and TRBJ1-1, with D tentatively TRBD1 (5 bases). In germline, CDR1 is LNHDA, CDR2 SQIVND (reference sequence). This CDR3 contains 13 residues.

This chain connects TRBV11-2 to TRBJ2-3; the match to TRBD1 covers 8 bases. CDR3 length: 15 amino acids. Germline-derived CDR1 and CDR2 are SGHAT and FQNNGV. With 4 bases clipped from V and 4 bases from J, the junction kept 7 bases outside the gene matches. CDR3 residues: CASSCRTGTSDTQYF. In DNA form, the CDR3 reads TGTGCCAGCAGCTGCCGGACAGGGACTTCAGATACGCAGTATTTT.

V usage is TRBV29-1 and J usage is TRBJ2-7; tentative D call: TRBD1 (6 bases). Trimming removed 5 bases from V and 3 bases from J, with 14 bases in between. The germline gives CDR1 SQVTM, CDR2 ANQGSEA. The CDR3 loop spans 13 amino acids. This CDR3 is CSVNGQRLYEQYF. The CDR3 DNA reads TGCAGCGTTAACGGACAGAGACTCTACGAGCAGTACTTC.

This clonotype was observed a few times. A junction end diverges from the germline sequence, so it may reflect a read error. This chain links TRBV7-9 with TRBJ2-7, with 9 bases lining up with TRBD1. Per germline, CDR1 SEHNR and CDR2 FQNEAQ (reference sequence). The CDR3 is made up of 12 amino acids. The CDR3 protein is CASSRTGDEQYF. The CDR3 region has the DNA TGTGCTAGCAGCCGGACAGGGGACGAGCAGTACTTC.

This clonotype was seen repeatedly, ten times or more. This chain joins TRBV5-1 and TRBJ1-1; D gene unclear. Deletions cut 4 bases from V and 6 bases from J, with 13 bases between. CDR1 is SGHRS and CDR2 is YFSETQ in the germline V gene. This CDR3 contains 13 residues. CDR3 coding DNA: TGCGCCAGCAGCCCTACCGACACCTCTGAAGCTTTCTTT. It encodes CASSPTDTSEAFF. The full variable domain, with the rest looked up from reference TRBV5-1 and TRBJ1-1, is KAGVTQTPRYLIKTRGQQVTLSCSPISGHRSVSWYQQTPGQGLQFLFEYFSETQRNKGNFPGRFSGRQFSNSRSEMNVSTLELGDSALYLCASSPTDTSEAFFGQGTRLTVV.

As for this clonotype: Given a much more abundant clone one base away, this may be a read error. The chain has TRBV11-1 and TRBJ1-3; 7 bases line up with TRBD1. J was trimmed by 0 bases and V by 0 bases; bases with no gene match: 11. The CDR3 length is 19 residues. Germline assignment: CDR1 SGHAT and CDR2 FQDESV (reference sequence). The CDR3 here is CASSLARIMGTVSGNTIYF. CDR3 coding DNA: TGTGCCAGCAGCTTAGCGCGAATAATGGGGACAGTCTCTGGAAACACCATATATTTT. Full variable domain (outside the CDR3, taken from reference TRBV11-1 and TRBJ1-3): EAEVAQSPRYKITEKSQAVAFWCDPISGHATLYWYRQILGQGPELLVQFQDESVVDDSQLPKDRFSAERLKGVDSTLKIQPAELGDSAMYLCASSLARIMGTVSGNTIYFGEGSWLTVV.

The chain links TRBV25-1 to TRBJ2-7; D not certain. V was trimmed by 6 bases and J by 3 bases, leaving 9 bases between them. Germline V gene sequence: CDR1 MGHDK, CDR2 SYGVNS. This CDR3 is 12 amino acids long. CDR3 region: CASSQVIYEQYF. As DNA, the CDR3 is TGTGCCAGCAGCCAAGTTATCTACGAGCAGTACTTC.